The next 23 T cell receptor beta chains were all read from a single sample in a study of Ad26.COV2.S vaccination and SARS-CoV-2 variants. The treatment: around 19 received Ad26.COV2.S at low or high dose, single or two shots; 5 received placebo; per-sample allocation not given. Sampling occurred on day 63 after the first vaccine or placebo injection. This table comes from immunoSEQ multiplex PCR, and its TCRdb copy is limited to in-frame clones, with some not included. The sample contains some 340,000 clones, 70% to 90% of which appear only once. This sample comprised peripheral blood, obtained in a trial of Ad26.COV2.S vaccine versus placebo. The receptor source for this set is a person between 18 and 65 years old who received the Ad26.COV2.S COVID-19 vaccine or a placebo.

V gene TRBV3-1 (or the pseudogene TRBV3-2) combines with J gene TRBJ1-2; D unresolved. V lost 0 bases to trimming and J lost 4 bases, with 15 bases between them. The CDR3 runs to 16 residues. Per germline, CDR1 LGHDT and CDR2 YNNKEL (reference sequence). The CDR3 DNA sequence: TGTGCCAGCAGCCAAGATTGGGCGGACCGGATCTATGGCTACACCTTC. The encoded protein is CASSQDWADRIYGYTF.

The V and J genes are TRBV4-2 and TRBJ2-2; D is uncertain. This CDR3 is 15 amino acids long. The V and J ends lost 1 base and 5 bases respectively, with 11 bases between them. Germline loops: CDR1 LGHNA, CDR2 YNFKEQ. The CDR3 sequence: CASSQVSADTGELFF. In DNA, the CDR3 is TGTGCCAGCAGCCAAGTTTCGGCGGATACCGGGGAGCTGTTTTTT.

This rearrangement joins TRBV19 to TRBJ2-5; D possibly corresponds to TRBD1 (6 bases). Germline V gene sequence: CDR1 LNHDA, CDR2 SQIVND (reference sequence). The CDR3 sequence is 15 residues long. V was clipped by 5 bases and J by 5 bases, with 18 bases between them. This CDR3 is CASSLLQGRRETQYF. The DNA of the CDR3 is TGTGCCAGTAGTTTGCTACAGGGAAGGAGGGAGACCCAGTACTTC.

The rearrangement joins TRBV11-1 to TRBJ2-7; D unresolved. The ends were cut back, 4 bases at V and 3 bases at J, with 13 bases in the middle. The CDR3 consists of 14 residues. Germline CDR1 is SGHAT and CDR2 is FQDESV (reference sequence). CDR3 coding DNA: TGTGCCAGCAGCTCTCCCATTTCAGGCTACGAGCAGTACTTC. Translating gives CASSSPISGYEQYF.

V gene TRBV27 combines with J gene TRBJ2-1; TRBD2 aligns across 11 bases. The germline V gene has CDR1 MNHEY and CDR2 SMNVEV (reference sequence). With 6 bases clipped from V and 0 bases from J, the junction kept 10 bases outside the gene matches. The CDR3 length is 18 residues. For the CDR3, the DNA is TGTGCCAGCAGGCCGGGACTAGCGGCCCTCAGCTCCTACAATGAGCAGTTCTTC. It is translated as CASRPGLAALSSYNEQFF.

The V and J genes are TRBV7-9 and TRBJ1-4; maybe TRBD1 (5 bases). Germline CDR1 is SEHNR and CDR2 is FQNEAQ (reference sequence). The V and J ends lost 1 base and 3 bases respectively, with 12 bases between them. This CDR3 comprises 16 residues. The CDR3 region is CASSLEGPGSNEKLFF. The CDR3 DNA sequence: TGTGCCAGCAGCTTAGAGGGGCCAGGGTCTAATGAAAAACTGTTTTTT.

The rearrangement joins TRBV7-3 to TRBJ2-3; 10 nucleotides align to TRBD2. J lost 2 bases, V lost 1 base, and 3 bases had no gene match. The germline gives CDR1 SGHTA, CDR2 FQGTGA. The CDR3 totals 16 residues. CDR3 loop: CASSLIAGGITDTQYF. The CDR3 nucleotides read TGTGCCAGCAGCTTAATAGCGGGGGGAATCACAGATACGCAGTATTTT.

This chain joins TRBV6-5 and TRBJ2-5, with 9 bases that match TRBD1. There are 15 residues in the CDR3. V gave up 6 bases and J gave up 1 base; unmatched junction bases: 6. From germline, CDR1 is MNHEY and CDR2 SVGAGI. The CDR3 DNA is TGTGCCAGCAGGCCCGCGGACAGGGGCCAAGAGACCCAGTACTTC. Its translation: CASRPADRGQETQYF.

This rearrangement joins TRBV3-1 (or the pseudogene TRBV3-2) to TRBJ1-1; no firm D call. The CDR3 totals 14 residues. Germline V lookup: CDR1 LGHDT, CDR2 YNNKEL (reference sequence). V dropped 3 bases and J dropped 4 bases, with 12 bases sitting between them. The CDR3 DNA reads as TGTGCCAGCAGCCAGGCCCTAGGGTTCACTGAAGCTTTCTTT. Its protein is CASSQALGFTEAFF.

This chain joins TRBV18 and TRBJ2-3; no clear D. The length of the CDR3 is 14 residues. V lost 0 bases, J lost 4 bases, and 8 bases lay in between. Germline CDR1 and CDR2: KGHSH and LQKENI. The DNA of the CDR3 is TGTGCCAGCTCACCACCTCCGCGCCCAGATACGCAGTATTTT. Its protein product is CASSPPPRPDTQYF.

This rearrangement joins TRBV5-1 to TRBJ1-4; a weak D match, TRBD1 (6 bases). The CDR3 sequence is 13 residues long. The germline V gene has CDR1 SGHRS and CDR2 YFSETQ. Trimming took off 1 base at V and 14 bases at J, with 15 bases between the two ends. The CDR3 here is CASSLNSGASLFF. The CDR3 DNA follows: TGCGCCAGCAGCTTGAATTCGGGGGCCAGTCTGTTTTTT.

J is TRBJ1-1 and V is TRBV6-2 or TRBV6-3; 8 bases line up with TRBD1. V lost 4 bases and J lost 1; bases outside the gene matches: 2. Germline V gene lookup returns CDR1 MNHEY and CDR2 SVGEGT. CDR3 length: 14 amino acids. DNA of the CDR3: TGTGCCAGCAGTTTGACAGGGGAGAACACTGAAGCTTTCTTT. Its protein product is CASSLTGENTEAFF.

The table lists this clone with many counts. The chain links TRBV18 to TRBJ1-6; no reliable D call. V lost 8 bases and J lost 0, with 14 bases in between. Germline values: CDR1 KGHSH, CDR2 LQKENI. The CDR3 runs 16 residues. The DNA of the CDR3 is TGTGCCAGCACGAAAGGGTTAGACTCCTATAATTCACCCCTCCACTTT. It is translated as CASTKGLDSYNSPLHF.

This clone has more than one count but fewer than ten. The J gene is TRBJ2-1, the V gene TRBV19; no firm D call. V was cut by 3 bases and J by 6 bases, with 27 bases left in between. The CDR3 runs to 19 residues. Per germline, CDR1 LNHDA and CDR2 SQIVND (reference sequence). The CDR3 loop is CASSIWPLRRSSAGNEQFF. CDR3 in DNA: TGTGCCAGTAGTATCTGGCCCCTAAGAAGGTCCTCGGCCGGCAATGAGCAGTTCTTC.

V usage is TRBV7-8 and J usage is TRBJ1-4, with D uncertain. The CDR3 runs 14 residues. Germline V lookup: CDR1 SGHVS, CDR2 FQNEAQ. Trimming removed 5 bases from V and 7 bases from J, with 14 bases in between. In DNA form, the CDR3 reads TGTGCCAGCAGCCTGCAAGCGGGCGGTGAAAAACTGTTTTTT. Residues: CASSLQAGGEKLFF.

This sequence joins TRBV7-9 and TRBJ1-2, with 12 bases identical to TRBD1. Germline lookup yields CDR1 SEHNR and CDR2 FQNEAQ (reference sequence). After removal of 3 bases from V and 6 bases from J, the junction contained 5 bases not matched to a gene. The CDR3 is 15 residues long. CDR3 loop: CASSFSGTGGNGYTF. For the CDR3, the DNA is TGTGCCAGCAGCTTCAGTGGGACAGGGGGCAATGGCTACACCTTC.

The V gene is TRBV30, the J gene TRBJ1-6; TRBD1 matches 7 bases. J lost 4 bases, V lost 3 bases, and 9 bases had no gene match. CDR1 is GTSNPN, CDR2 SVGIG, per germline (reference sequence). The CDR3 covers 16 residues. CDR3 residues: CAWSLPGQSYNSPLHF. Here the CDR3 DNA reads TGTGCCTGGAGCCTGCCGGGACAGTCTTATAATTCACCCCTCCACTTT.

The chain is built from TRBV3-1 (or the pseudogene TRBV3-2) and TRBJ1-6, with D maybe TRBD1 (5 bases). The length of the CDR3 is 15 residues. The V end lost 0 bases, the J end lost 7 bases, and 10 bases lay between the germline ends. Germline assignment: CDR1 LGHDT and CDR2 YNNKEL (reference sequence). The CDR3 protein is CASSQDRQWNSPLHF. The CDR3 bases are TGTGCCAGCAGCCAAGATCGACAGTGGAATTCACCCCTCCACTTT.

This chain connects TRBV5-4 to TRBJ1-2, with 7 bases fitting TRBD1. J was trimmed by 0 bases and V by 3 bases; bases with no gene match: 8. CDR3 length: 16 amino acids. Germline V gene data show CDR1 as SGHNT and CDR2 as YYREEE (reference sequence). The CDR3 DNA reads as TGTGCCAGCAGCTCGCCGACAGGGTCGCCTAACTATGGCTACACCTTC. Protein product: CASSSPTGSPNYGYTF.

In this sample, this clone turned up a few times. The V and J genes are TRBV5-4 and TRBJ1-2, with D unclear. From germline, CDR1 is SGHNT and CDR2 YYREEE (reference sequence). The CDR3 extends over 17 amino acids. Trimming removed 0 bases at V and 0 bases at J, with 15 bases between. The CDR3 loop is CASSLAYLADPNYGYTF. The DNA for the CDR3 is TGTGCCAGCAGCTTGGCCTATCTGGCAGACCCTAACTATGGCTACACCTTC.

The V and J genes are TRBV12-3 or TRBV12-4 and TRBJ1-1, with D perhaps TRBD1 (6 bases). Trimming left V 6 bases short and J 8 bases short, with 10 bases between. The CDR3 has 11 amino acids. The CDR3 spells CASRLGTEAFF. The CDR3, as DNA: TGTGCCAGCAGGTTGGGGACAGAAGCTTTCTTT.

The chain links TRBV9 to TRBJ2-3; D possibly corresponds to TRBD1 (5 bases). Germline CDR1 SGDLS, CDR2 YYNGEE. Trimming took 0 bases from V and 4 from J, leaving 18 bases between them. This CDR3 is built from 17 residues. The CDR3 loop reads CASSVVSDTRLADTQYF. The CDR3 DNA reads TGTGCCAGCAGCGTAGTTTCGGACACGCGGCTCGCAGATACGCAGTATTTT. Full variable domain (outside the CDR3, taken from reference TRBV9 and TRBJ2-3): DSGVTQTPKHLITATGQRVTLRCSPRSGDLSVYWYQQSLDQGLQFLIQYYNGEERAKGNILERFSAQQFPDLHSELNLSSLELGDSALYFCASSVVSDTRLADTQYFGPGTRLTVL.

The rearrangement uses TRBV5-4 and TRBJ2-1, with D perhaps matching TRBD2 (5 bases). The length of the CDR3 is 15 residues. Trimming shortened V by 0 bases and J by 6 bases, and 13 bases separated the two germline ends. Germline loops: CDR1 SGHNT, CDR2 YYREEE (reference sequence). CDR3 DNA sequence: TGTGCCAGCAGCTTGGCGCGACGGGATACCAATGAGCAGTTCTTC. The encoded protein is CASSLARRDTNEQFF.